This TCR beta chain derives from a study of CD8 T cells in Susac syndrome. The ends lost 7 bases at V and 2 bases at J; junction bases unmatched: 13. The length of the CDR3 is 15 residues. Germline values: CDR1 DFQATT, CDR2 SNEGSKA (reference sequence). Roughly 0.45 to 1 ug RNA was reverse transcribed with random hexamers. TCRdb reprocessed the immunoSEQ multiplex PCR reads with MiXCR, giving one entry per CDR3 protein. The sample consists of about 150,000 distinct CDR3 sequences, approximately 94% of them appearing once. Sequencing of TCR beta was undertaken in CD8+ and CD4+ T cells derived from blood.

This sequence joins TRBV20-1 and TRBJ2-5; TRBD1 agrees at 7 bases. Sequenced material: CD4+ T cells from PBMCs. This receptor was identified in a human donor in good health. Here the CDR3 reads CSGYSRQGTQETQYF. Written as DNA, the CDR3 is TGCAGTGGCTACTCCCGACAGGGAACGCAAGAGACCCAGTACTTC.